The present T cell receptor (beta chain) was sequenced within a study of identical twins. Study-wide points: The authors noted that invariant MAIT and iNKT cells could partly confound zero-insertion analyses.

Each cDNA held unique molecular identifiers, and template switching gave it a universal primer site. TCRdb re-called the 5' RACE reads through MiXCR, storing one row per CDR3 protein. The sample records about 430,000 distinct CDR3 sequences, 15% to 20% being singletons. The table lists this clonotype with many counts. The antigen is unknown. Germline V gives CDR1 SQVTM, CDR2 ANQGSEA. The CDR3 has 13 amino acids. V lost 1 base to trimming and J lost 5 bases, with 11 bases between them. The TCR comes from a man between 50 and 59 years old in good health. Sequencing was done on a sample of naive T cells sorted from blood. V usage is TRBV29-1 and J usage is TRBJ2-5, with D perhaps being TRBD1 or TRBD2 (5 bases each). CDR3 coding DNA: TGCAGCGTTGAAGTACGCAGGGAGGAGACCCAGTACTTC. It specifies CSVEVRREETQYF.